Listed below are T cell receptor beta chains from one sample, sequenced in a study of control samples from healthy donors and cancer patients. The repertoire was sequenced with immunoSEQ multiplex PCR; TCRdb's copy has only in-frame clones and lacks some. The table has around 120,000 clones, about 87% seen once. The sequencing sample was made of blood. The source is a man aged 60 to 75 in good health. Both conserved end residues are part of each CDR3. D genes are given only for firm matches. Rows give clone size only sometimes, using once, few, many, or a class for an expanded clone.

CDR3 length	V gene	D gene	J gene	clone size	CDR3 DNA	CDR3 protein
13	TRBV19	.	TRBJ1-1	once	TGTGCCAGTAGTATGACAGAGAACACTGAAGCTTTCTTT	CASSMTENTEAFF
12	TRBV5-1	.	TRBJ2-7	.	TGCGCCAGCAGCAGGACCCTTTACGAGCAGTACTTC	CASSRTLYEQYF
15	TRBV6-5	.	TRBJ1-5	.	TGTGCCAGCAGCTGGGGGGCAGGCGGCAATCAGCCCCAGCATTTT	CASSWGAGGNQPQHF
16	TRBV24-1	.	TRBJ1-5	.	TGTGCCACCAGTGCTCCCCCCGGCAGCGGAAATCAGCCCCAGCATTTT	CATSAPPGSGNQPQHF
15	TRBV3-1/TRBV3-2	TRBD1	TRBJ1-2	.	TGTGCCAGCAGCCCGGACAGGGGAACGTTGCATGGCTACACCTTC	CASSPDRGTLHGYTF
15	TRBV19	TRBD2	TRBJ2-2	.	TGTGCCAGTAGTACCAGCGGGGCGAAGGCCGGGGAGCTGTTTTTT	CASSTSGAKAGELFF
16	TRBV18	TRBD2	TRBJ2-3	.	TGTGCCAGCTCCCGCTCTAGCGGGGTATCGACAGATACGCAGTATTTT	CASSRSSGVSTDTQYF
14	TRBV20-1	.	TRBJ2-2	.	TGCAGTGCTAGTGGGCTGATTAACACCGGGGAGCTGTTTTTT	CSASGLINTGELFF
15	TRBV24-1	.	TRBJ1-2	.	TGTGCCACCAGTGACCCTACAGTGGGGTCGAATGGCTACACCTTC	CATSDPTVGSNGYTF
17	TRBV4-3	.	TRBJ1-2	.	TGCGCCAGCAGCCAAGATTTACGGGGGCAGACTCGCTATGGCTACACCTTC	CASSQDLRGQTRYGYTF
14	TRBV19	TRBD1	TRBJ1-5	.	TGTGCCAGTAGCCAGGGACAGGGCCGCCAGCCCCAGCATTTT	CASSQGQGRQPQHF
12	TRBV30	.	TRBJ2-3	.	TGTGCCTGGAGTCCCCTAGTCGATACGCAGTATTTT	CAWSPLVDTQYF
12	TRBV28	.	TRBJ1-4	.	TGTGCCAGCAGTACCCGGGTTGTAAAACTGTTTTTT	CASSTRVVKLFF
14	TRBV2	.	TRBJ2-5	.	TGTGCCAGCAGTGAAGGGATTCAGGGGGAGACCCAGTACTTC	CASSEGIQGETQYF
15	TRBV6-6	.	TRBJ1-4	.	TGTGCCAGCAGTTACTCAGGGGGTTCAGGGGAAAAACTGTTTTTT	CASSYSGGSGEKLFF
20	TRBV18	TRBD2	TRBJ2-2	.	TGTGCCAGCGCAATGCCCCGAGCCGGTCTAGCGGTAATTAACACCGGGGAGCTGTTTTTT	CASAMPRAGLAVINTGELFF
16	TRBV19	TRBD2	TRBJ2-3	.	TGTGCCAGTAGTATAGGTAGCGGGGCCGGCACAGATACGCAGTATTTT	CASSIGSGAGTDTQYF
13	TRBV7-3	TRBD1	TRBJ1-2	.	TGTGCCAGCAGCTTACGGGACAGGAAAGGCTACACCTTC	CASSLRDRKGYTF
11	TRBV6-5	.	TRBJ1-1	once	TGTGCCAGCAGTACCTCGTTAGCAGCTTTCTTT	CASSTSLAAFF
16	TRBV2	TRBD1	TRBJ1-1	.	TGTGCCAGCAGGGCAATTGACAGGGGCGACCTTGGTAAAGCTTTCTTT	CASRAIDRGDLGKAFF
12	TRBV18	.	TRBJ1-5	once	TGTGCCAGCCGCGCCGGGAATCAGCCCCAGCATTTT	CASRAGNQPQHF
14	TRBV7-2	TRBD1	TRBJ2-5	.	TGTGCCAGCAGCCGCCGACAGGGCCAAGAGACCCAGTACTTC	CASSRRQGQETQYF
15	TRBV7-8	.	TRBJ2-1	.	TGTGCCAGCAGCTTAACACAGGGAACCAACAATGAGCAGTTCTTC	CASSLTQGTNNEQFF
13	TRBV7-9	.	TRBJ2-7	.	TGTGCCAGCAGCTTAGGGACAGTAGGGGAGCAGTACTTC	CASSLGTVGEQYF
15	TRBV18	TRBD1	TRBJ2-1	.	TGTGCCAGCTCACCGGGACAGAGCTCCTACAATGAGCAGTTCTTC	CASSPGQSSYNEQFF
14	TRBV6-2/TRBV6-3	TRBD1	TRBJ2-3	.	TGTGCCAGCTGCCGAGGGGGCCCGGTAGATACGCAGTATTTT	CASCRGGPVDTQYF
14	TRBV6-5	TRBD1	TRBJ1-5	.	TGTGCCAGCAGTTCGGGACAGGTAGGACAGCCCCAGCATTTT	CASSSGQVGQPQHF
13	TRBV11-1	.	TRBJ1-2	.	TGTGCCAGCAGCTTATGGGGAAACTATGGCTACACCTTC	CASSLWGNYGYTF
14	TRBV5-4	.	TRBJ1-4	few	TGTGCCAGCAGCTTGGACAGGACCAATGAAAAACTGTTTTTT	CASSLDRTNEKLFF